Below, 32 T cell receptor beta chains from the same sample are listed, as sequenced in a study of blood T cell repertoires in COVID-19. Profiling relied on immunoSEQ multiplex PCR, and the TCRdb table lists in-frame clones only, not all of them. The sample holds 300,000 to 400,000 clones, around 87% seen once. The sample was peripheral blood. The source of these receptors is a woman aged 60 to 75 with COVID-19, enrolled during active disease.

The chain recombines TRBV9 with TRBJ1-6; 7 bases map to TRBD1. The CDR3 covers 15 residues. The germline V gene has CDR1 SGDLS and CDR2 YYNGEE. V lost 3 bases, J lost 6 bases, and 6 bases stayed unmatched. The CDR3 DNA is TGTGCCAGCAGCGCGCGCCGGGACAGTAATTCACCCCTCCACTTT. Translation: CASSARRDSNSPLHF.

V and J are TRBV4-1 and TRBJ1-5; possibly TRBD1 for D (6 bases). Germline assignment: CDR1 MGHRA and CDR2 YSYEKL. Trimming shortened V by 0 bases and J by 7 bases, and 13 bases separated the two germline ends. The CDR3 is 15 residues long. CDR3 sequence reads: CASSQDSWGRQPQHF. The CDR3 DNA reads TGCGCCAGCAGCCAAGATTCCTGGGGGCGACAGCCCCAGCATTTT.

The chain combines TRBV2 with TRBJ1-2, with 7 bases lining up with TRBD1. V lost 6 bases to trimming and J lost 7 bases; unmatched junction nucleotides: 8. The CDR3 runs 13 residues. Germline assignment: CDR1 SNHLY and CDR2 FYNNEI. The CDR3 nucleotides are TGTGCCAGCAGAGAGACAGGGTTTAGTGGCTACACCTTC. The encoded protein is CASRETGFSGYTF.

The chain uses TRBV6-4 and TRBJ1-2; 7 bases fit TRBD1. Germline V gene data show CDR1 as MRHNA and CDR2 as SNTAGT. This CDR3 is 13 amino acids long. V shed 10 bases and J 5 bases; nucleotides not matched to a gene: 10. Here the CDR3 DNA reads TGTGCCAACAAGCTGCCAGGGGGTTATGGCTACACCTTC. Residues: CANKLPGGYGYTF.

J is TRBJ2-6 and V is TRBV5-1; D gene unclear. Trimming removed 2 bases from V and 0 bases from J, with 3 bases in between. The CDR3 length is 14 residues. CDR1 is SGHRS, CDR2 YFSETQ, per germline. CDR3 DNA: TGCGCCAGCAGCTTTTACTCTGGGGCCAACGTCCTGACTTTC. This codes for CASSFYSGANVLTF.

The chain carries TRBV4-1 and TRBJ1-3; 12 bases map to TRBD1. Germline V gene data show CDR1 as MGHRA and CDR2 as YSYEKL. The length of the CDR3 is 20 residues. Trimming cost V 6 bases and J 2 bases; bases outside gene matches: 17. The CDR3 is CASSPWGQGAAAGPGNTIYF. The DNA for the CDR3 is TGCGCCAGCAGTCCGTGGGGACAGGGGGCGGCTGCTGGTCCTGGAAACACCATATATTTT.

The CDR3 DNA reads TGTGCCAGCAGTTACCCCGGGACAGCCAATTCACCCCTCCACTTT. As protein: CASSYPGTANSPLHF. V gene TRBV6-6 combines with J gene TRBJ1-6, with 7 bases aligning to TRBD1. Germline trimming cut 2 bases from V and 7 bases from J; bases unmatched to any gene: 5. In germline, CDR1 is MNHNY, CDR2 SVGAGI (reference sequence). CDR3 size: 15 residues.

This sequence joins TRBV4-1 and TRBJ2-5, with 11 bases lining up with TRBD2. This CDR3 is 17 amino acids long. V shed 4 bases and J 5 bases; nucleotides not matched to a gene: 12. Germline CDR1 reads MGHRA; CDR2 reads YSYEKL. The CDR3 is CASSPTGIAGGRETQYF. The DNA of the CDR3 is TGCGCCAGCAGCCCAACCGGGATAGCGGGGGGGCGGGAGACCCAGTACTTC.

The V gene is TRBV7-9, the J gene TRBJ2-7; 12 bases are a match to TRBD1. The V gene's germline CDR1 is SEHNR and CDR2 FQNEAQ (reference sequence). This CDR3 has 15 residues. J gave up 3 bases and V 6 bases, and 6 bases lay outside the gene matches. This CDR3 reads CASSPGTGGLYEQYF. CDR3 nucleotide sequence: TGTGCCAGCAGTCCAGGGACAGGGGGCCTCTACGAGCAGTACTTC.

The chain recombines TRBV27 with TRBJ2-7; no clear D. The V and J ends lost 0 bases and 2 bases respectively, with 14 bases between them. This CDR3 contains 16 residues. The germline gives CDR1 MNHEY, CDR2 SMNVEV (reference sequence). The CDR3 loop is CASSLSAANRPYEQYF. The CDR3 coding sequence is TGTGCCAGCAGTTTATCCGCAGCGAATAGGCCCTACGAGCAGTACTTC.

The chain employs TRBV4-1 and TRBJ1-2, with D perhaps TRBD1 (5 bases). Trimming shortened V by 4 bases and J by 5 bases, and 14 bases separated the two germline ends. The V gene's germline CDR1 is MGHRA and CDR2 YSYEKL. This CDR3 has 14 residues. Here the CDR3 reads CASSLLRVEYGYTF. CDR3 nucleotide sequence: TGCGCCAGCAGCCTCCTCAGGGTTGAATATGGCTACACCTTC.

This clone was observed once. J is TRBJ2-1 and V is TRBV5-1; 11 positions agree with TRBD2. The CDR3 sequence is 14 residues long. V was pared by 7 bases and J by 8 bases, with 8 bases of the junction left unmatched. Germline CDR1 reads SGHRS; CDR2 reads YFSETQ. As DNA, the CDR3 is TGCGCCAGCCATTATAGCGGGGGGGCCTATGAGCAGTTCTTC. Translating it yields CASHYSGGAYEQFF.

The chain uses TRBV5-1 and TRBJ2-3; 8 positions agree with TRBD1. The CDR3 covers 15 residues. Germline V gives CDR1 SGHRS, CDR2 YFSETQ. With 0 bases clipped from V and 4 bases from J, the junction kept 4 bases outside the gene matches. CDR3: CASSLARQGSDTQYF. As DNA, the CDR3 is TGCGCCAGCAGCTTGGCCCGACAGGGGTCAGATACGCAGTATTTT.

The CDR3 reads CASSSSGGYTF. In DNA form, the CDR3 reads TGTGCCAGCAGCTCTTCAGGAGGCTACACCTTC. This chain connects TRBV12-3 or TRBV12-4 to TRBJ1-2, with no clear D. CDR3 size: 11 residues. Trimming took 6 bases from V and 8 from J, leaving 10 bases between them.

The genes are TRBV7-6 and TRBJ2-7; 9 bases are shared with TRBD1. Germline-derived CDR1 and CDR2 are SGHVS and FNYEAQ. J lost 3 bases, V lost 4 bases, and 7 bases had no gene match. There are 15 residues in the CDR3. The CDR3 DNA is TGTGCCAGCAGCTCTCCGGGACAGGGAAACTACGAGCAGTACTTC. Its protein product is CASSSPGQGNYEQYF.

V is TRBV6-5 and J is TRBJ1-1, with D tentatively TRBD1 (5 bases). Trimming removed 2 bases at V and 2 bases at J, with 15 bases between. Germline assignment: CDR1 MNHEY and CDR2 SVGAGI. CDR3 length: 16 amino acids. CDR3 in amino acids: CASSYHNSGLNTEAFF. CDR3 in DNA: TGTGCCAGCAGTTACCATAATTCGGGACTCAACACTGAAGCTTTCTTT.

As DNA, the CDR3 is TGTGCCAGCAGCCCGACTGGGAGGGTCCAGCACACTGAAGCTTTCTTT. Its protein product is CASSPTGRVQHTEAFF. The V and J genes are TRBV4-2 and TRBJ1-1; D gene ambiguous. Germline CDR1 is LGHNA and CDR2 is YNFKEQ. The V end lost 4 bases, the J end lost 3 bases, and 18 bases lay between the germline ends. The CDR3 consists of 16 residues.

V gene TRBV5-1 combines with J gene TRBJ1-2; TRBD1 might be the D (6 bases). The CDR3 runs 14 residues. With 1 base removed from V and 4 bases from J, the gap between germline ends came to 11 bases. CDR1 is SGHRS, CDR2 YFSETQ, per germline. CDR3 in DNA: TGCGCCAGCAGCTTGCAGGACAGCCTCTATGGCTACACCTTC. This translates into CASSLQDSLYGYTF.

The chain couples TRBV21-1 to TRBJ2-1; the table assigns TRBD2, which was not confirmed against the DNA. TRBV21-1 is deemed a pseudogene. This CDR3 is 18 amino acids long. The CDR3: CASSKTQGRDSPYNEQFF. CDR3 DNA sequence: TGTGCCAGCAGCAAAACCCAAGGAAGGGACTCCCCGTACAATGAGCAGTTCTTC.

The chain links TRBV5-1 to TRBJ1-1; 7 nucleotides match TRBD1. The junction had 11 bases not matched to a gene; V was cut back by 2 bases and J by 4 bases. CDR3 length: 16 amino acids. Looked up from germline, CDR1 is SGHRS and CDR2 is YFSETQ. For the CDR3, the DNA is TGCGCCAGCAGCTTAGTCACAGGGGTTGCAAGCACTGAAGCTTTCTTT. Amino acids: CASSLVTGVASTEAFF.

The rearrangement links TRBV5-1 to TRBJ2-7; D might be TRBD1 (5 bases). Germline lookup yields CDR1 SGHRS and CDR2 YFSETQ. The CDR3 contains 14 residues. Trimming shortened V by 1 base and J by 4 bases, and 12 bases separated the two germline ends. In DNA, the CDR3 is TGCGCCAGCAGCTTGTCACAGGAGTATTACGAGCAGTACTTC. Its protein product is CASSLSQEYYEQYF.

CDR3 nucleotides: TGTGCCAGCAGCCCCGGACAGGGCGGGACCCAGTACTTC. It codes for CASSPGQGGTQYF. The chain carries TRBV14 and TRBJ2-5, with 8 bases that match TRBD1. This CDR3 comprises 13 residues. The V segment lost 4 bases and the J segment 7 bases; nucleotides outside the gene matches: 5. CDR1 is SGHDN and CDR2 is FVKESK in the germline V gene.

V is TRBV7-2 and J is TRBJ2-5; D remains unclear. V gave up 8 bases and J gave up 1 base, with 11 bases separating them. The CDR3 is 13 residues long. The germline V gene encodes CDR1 SGHTA and CDR2 FQGNSA. In DNA, the CDR3 is TGTGCCAGCTGTCGGTATGGCCAAGAGACCCAGTACTTC. This sequence encodes CASCRYGQETQYF. The whole variable domain, filled in from reference TRBV7-2 and TRBJ2-5, reads GAGVSQSPSNKVTEKGKDVELRCDPISGHTALYWYRQSLGQGLEFLIYFQGNSAPDKSGLPSDRFSAERTGGSVSTLTIQRTQQEDSAVYLCASCRYGQETQYFGPGTRLLVL.

The chain recombines TRBV7-6 with TRBJ2-1; D unclear. V dropped 5 bases and J dropped 4 bases, with 21 bases sitting between them. This CDR3 has 17 amino acids. Germline-derived CDR1 and CDR2 are SGHVS and FNYEAQ. The CDR3 here is CASSPTQGDNLYNEQFF. CDR3 in DNA: TGTGCCAGCAGCCCCACCCAAGGAGATAATTTGTACAATGAGCAGTTCTTC.

The CDR3 loop reads CASRGQGAVFNEQFF. In DNA form, the CDR3 reads TGTGCCAGCAGGGGACAGGGGGCTGTGTTCAATGAGCAGTTCTTC. This chain uses TRBV5-8 with TRBJ2-1, with 12 bases that match TRBD1. CDR3 length equals 15 residues. V lost 5 bases, J lost 6 bases, and 6 bases stayed unmatched. From germline, CDR1 is SGHTS and CDR2 YDEGEE.

This chain links TRBV5-4 with TRBJ1-3; a weak D match, TRBD1 (6 bases). The CDR3 loop spans 18 amino acids. Germline V CDR1 and CDR2: SGHNT, YYREEE (reference sequence). V shed 1 base and J shed 0 bases, with 17 bases lying between them. For the CDR3, the DNA is TGTGCCAGCAGCTTGCCACAGGGATCCAACCCCTCTGGAAACACCATATATTTT. Protein sequence: CASSLPQGSNPSGNTIYF. Based on the CDR3 plus reference TRBV5-4 and TRBJ1-3, the full variable domain is ETGVTQSPTHLIKTRGQQVTLRCSSQSGHNTVSWYQQALGQGPQFIFQYYREEENGRGNFPPRFSGLQFPNYSSELNVNALELDDSALYLCASSLPQGSNPSGNTIYFGEGSWLTVV.

This chain joins TRBV5-1 and TRBJ2-1; 13 nucleotides line up with TRBD2. Germline lookup yields CDR1 SGHRS and CDR2 YFSETQ. The CDR3 contains 16 residues. V shed 4 bases, J shed 4 bases, and the junction held 5 bases outside the gene matches. This chain's CDR3 is CASSKLTSGGYNEQFF. The CDR3 DNA is TGCGCCAGCAGCAAACTGACTAGCGGGGGGTACAATGAGCAGTTCTTC. Filled out from reference TRBV5-1 and TRBJ2-1, the complete variable domain reads KAGVTQTPRYLIKTRGQQVTLSCSPISGHRSVSWYQQTPGQGLQFLFEYFSETQRNKGNFPGRFSGRQFSNSRSEMNVSTLELGDSALYLCASSKLTSGGYNEQFFGPGTRLTVL.

The V and J genes are TRBV5-1 and TRBJ2-5, with 9 bases matching TRBD2. There are 15 residues in the CDR3. V lost 2 bases, J lost 2 bases, and 4 bases stayed unmatched. Germline assignment: CDR1 SGHRS and CDR2 YFSETQ. The chain's CDR3 is CASSFLAGLQETQYF. For the CDR3, the DNA is TGCGCCAGCAGCTTCCTAGCGGGGCTGCAAGAGACCCAGTACTTC.

V usage is TRBV5-1 and J usage is TRBJ1-1, with TRBD1 identical over 8 bases. This CDR3 is 14 amino acids long. V dropped 3 bases and J dropped 6; count of bases not matched to a gene: 7. Per germline, CDR1 SGHRS and CDR2 YFSETQ. The CDR3 bases are TGCGCCAGCAGCTCGTGGACAGGGCGGCCTGAAGCTTTCTTT. Protein product: CASSSWTGRPEAFF.

This clone was observed a few times. The V gene is TRBV7-3, the J gene TRBJ1-4; 9 bases agree with TRBD1. CDR1 is SGHTA and CDR2 is FQGTGA in the germline V gene. This CDR3 is built from 15 residues. The ends lost 4 bases at V and 8 bases at J; junction bases unmatched: 8. The CDR3 region is CASSSTGGSGEKLFF. For the CDR3, the DNA is TGTGCCAGCAGCTCCACAGGGGGCTCGGGGGAAAAACTGTTTTTT.

V is TRBV28 and J is TRBJ1-1; D perhaps matches TRBD1 (6 bases). Trimming cost V 3 bases and J 4 bases, with 18 bases left between them. From germline, CDR1 is MDHEN and CDR2 SYDVKM. The CDR3 covers 16 residues. The DNA for the CDR3 is TGTGCCAGCAGTTTCCCCCGAGGACAGAGGGGCACTGAAGCTTTCTTT. Translating gives CASSFPRGQRGTEAFF.

The J gene is TRBJ2-1, the V gene TRBV3-1 (or the pseudogene TRBV3-2); 8 bases align to TRBD2. In germline, CDR1 is LGHDT, CDR2 YNNKEL (reference sequence). Unmatched junction bases numbered 4, after V lost 1 base and J lost 5 bases. The CDR3 sequence is 15 residues long. The CDR3 reads CASSQAGGRHNEQFF. The CDR3 DNA sequence: TGTGCCAGCAGCCAAGCGGGGGGGCGTCACAATGAGCAGTTCTTC.